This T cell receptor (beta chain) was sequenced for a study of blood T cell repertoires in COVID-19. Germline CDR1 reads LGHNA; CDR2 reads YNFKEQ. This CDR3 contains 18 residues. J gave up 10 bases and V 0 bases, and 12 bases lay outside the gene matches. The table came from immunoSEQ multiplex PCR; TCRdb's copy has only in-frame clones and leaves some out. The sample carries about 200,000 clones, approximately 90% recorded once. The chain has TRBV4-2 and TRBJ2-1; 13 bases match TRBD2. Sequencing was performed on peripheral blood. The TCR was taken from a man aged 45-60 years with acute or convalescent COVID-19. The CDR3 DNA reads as TGTGCCAGCAGCCAAGATCTCCCCGGACTAGCGGGAGTTAGGGAGCAGTTCTTC. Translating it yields CASSQDLPGLAGVREQFF.